The present TCR beta chain was sequenced within a study of cytomegalovirus exposure and HLA in healthy donors. Study-wide findings and caveats: There were some public TCRs occurring in many donors, but most TCR sequences were rare.

Produced via immunoSEQ multiplex PCR; TCRdb's table is partial and in-frame only. Of about 160,000 clones in the sample, 95% to 96% are singletons; the top ten hold under 0.9%. About this clone: Its antigen is still unknown.

The source is a woman aged 18-29 years in good health and CMV-seronegative. Sequences were obtained from PBMCs.

CDR3: CASSLVQGYEQFF. For the CDR3, the DNA is TGCGCCAGCAGCTTGGTTCAGGGGTACGAGCAGTTCTTC. This chain connects TRBV5-1 to TRBJ2-1, with a possible D match to TRBD1 (6 bases). CDR3 length: 13 amino acids. V was cut by 0 bases and J by 10 bases, with 11 bases left in between. Germline CDR1 and CDR2: SGHRS and YFSETQ. Filled out from reference TRBV5-1 and TRBJ2-1, the complete variable domain reads KAGVTQTPRYLIKTRGQQVTLSCSPISGHRSVSWYQQTPGQGLQFLFEYFSETQRNKGNFPGRFSGRQFSNSRSEMNVSTLELGDSALYLCASSLVQGYEQFFGPGTRLTVL.